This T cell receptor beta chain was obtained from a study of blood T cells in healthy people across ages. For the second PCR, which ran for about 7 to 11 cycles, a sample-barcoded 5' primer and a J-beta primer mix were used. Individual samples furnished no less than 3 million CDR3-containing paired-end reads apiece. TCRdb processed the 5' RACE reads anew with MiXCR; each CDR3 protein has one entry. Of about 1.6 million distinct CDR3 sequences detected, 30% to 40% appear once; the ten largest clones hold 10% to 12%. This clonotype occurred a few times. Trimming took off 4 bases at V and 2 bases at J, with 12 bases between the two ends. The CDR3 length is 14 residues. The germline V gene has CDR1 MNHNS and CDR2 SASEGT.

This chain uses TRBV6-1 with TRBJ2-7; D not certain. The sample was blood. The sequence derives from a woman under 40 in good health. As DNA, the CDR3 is TGTGCCAGCAGTGTGGGTCCGCTCCCCTACGAGCAGTACTTC. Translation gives CASSVGPLPYEQYF.